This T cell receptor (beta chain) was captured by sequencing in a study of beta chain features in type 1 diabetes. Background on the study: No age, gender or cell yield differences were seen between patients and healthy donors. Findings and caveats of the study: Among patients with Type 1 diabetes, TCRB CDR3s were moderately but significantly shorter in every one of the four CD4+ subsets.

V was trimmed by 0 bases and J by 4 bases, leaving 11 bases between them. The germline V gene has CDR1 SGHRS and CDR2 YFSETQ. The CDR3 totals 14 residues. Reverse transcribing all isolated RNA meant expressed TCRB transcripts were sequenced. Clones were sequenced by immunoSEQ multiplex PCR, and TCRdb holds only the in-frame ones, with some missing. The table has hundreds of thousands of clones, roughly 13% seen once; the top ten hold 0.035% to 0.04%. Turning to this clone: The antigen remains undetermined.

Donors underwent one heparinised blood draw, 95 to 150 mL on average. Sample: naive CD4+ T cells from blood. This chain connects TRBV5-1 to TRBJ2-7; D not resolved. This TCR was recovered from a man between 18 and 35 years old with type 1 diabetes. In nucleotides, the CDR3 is TGCGCCAGCAGCTTGGCAGGAGATAGGTACGAGCAGTACTTC. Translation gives CASSLAGDRYEQYF.